Presented here are 10 T cell receptor beta chains from one specimen sequenced in a study of blood T cells in healthy people across ages. The use of a sample-barcoded 5' primer and a J-beta primer mix characterized a second PCR of about 7 to 12 cycles. TCRdb recomputed calls from the 5' RACE reads with MiXCR, one row per CDR3 protein. The sample has 800,000 or so distinct CDR3 sequences, more than 20% seen once. This sample also appeared in a second study, on T cells of mothers and their children.

Sequenced material: blood. Receptors were obtained from a boy aged 10-17 years in good health.

The table lists this clonotype with a few counts. The chain employs TRBV20-1 and TRBJ2-4; the match to TRBD2 covers 9 bases. This CDR3 comprises 15 residues. After removal of 4 bases from V and 1 base from J, the junction contained 5 bases not matched to a gene. The germline gives CDR1 DFQATT, CDR2 SNEGSKA (reference sequence). The CDR3 bases are TGCAGTGCTATAGAGCGGGGGGCGGCCAAAAACATTCAGTACTTC. Its protein is CSAIERGAAKNIQYF.

For this clonotype: Since the CDR3 does not end with the conserved phenylalanine or tryptophan, this likely comes from a read error. The genes are TRBV7-9 and TRBJ2-7; 8 nucleotides match TRBD1. CDR3 length: 12 amino acids. With 5 bases clipped from V and 7 bases from J, the junction kept 4 bases outside the gene matches. Germline V lookup: CDR1 SEHNR, CDR2 FQNEAQ (reference sequence). CDR3 sequence (DNA): TGTGCCAGCAGCCCCACAGGGGGAGAGCAGTACTCC. This encodes CASSPTGGEQYS.

This clonotype occurred a few times. The rearrangement joins TRBV9 to TRBJ2-7; D is perhaps TRBD2 (7 bases). CDR3 length equals 15 residues. Germline values: CDR1 SGDLS, CDR2 YYNGEE. V was trimmed by 0 bases and J by 4 bases, leaving 14 bases between them. The DNA for the CDR3 is TGTGCCAGCAGCGTAGTCGCAGGGGAGGGGTACGAGCAGTACTTC. Translating it yields CASSVVAGEGYEQYF.

This chain uses TRBV9 with TRBJ2-5, with 10 positions matching TRBD1. The J call may not be correct, given that the DNA end is closer to TRBJ2-1. Germline lookup yields CDR1 SGDLS and CDR2 YYNGEE. This CDR3 spans 16 amino acids. The CDR3: CASSLRGQGINNEQFF. CDR3 bases: TGTGCCAGCAGCCTTAGGGGACAGGGGATTAACAATGAGCAGTTCTTC.

This clonotype turned up a few times. This chain links TRBV10-3 with TRBJ2-1; weak D call: TRBD1 (5 bases). The J call may be mistaken, given a closer DNA end match to TRBJ2-5. Germline V gene lookup returns CDR1 ENHRY and CDR2 SYGVKD. The CDR3 is made up of 14 amino acids. The DNA for the CDR3 is TGTGCCATCAGTGAAAGTCCAGAAGGGGCGACCCAGTACTTC. This encodes CAISESPEGATQYF.

The V gene is TRBV5-6, the J gene TRBJ2-1; TRBD2 agrees at 7 bases. The CDR3 is made up of 15 amino acids. The junction had 8 bases not matched to a gene; V was cut back by 2 bases and J by 6 bases. CDR1 and CDR2 from the germline V gene are SGHDT and YYEEEE. The CDR3, as DNA: TGTGCCAGCAGCTTTAGGAGACCGGGGGGCAATGAGCAGTTCTTC. Translating gives CASSFRRPGGNEQFF.

The V and J genes are TRBV9 and TRBJ2-7, with unresolved D. V shed 7 bases and J shed 0 bases, with 14 bases lying between them. The CDR3 extends over 14 amino acids. Germline V CDR1 and CDR2: SGDLS, YYNGEE. The CDR3 sequence is CASGVGGSSYEQYF. The CDR3 region has the DNA TGTGCCAGCGGAGTGGGCGGTAGCTCCTACGAGCAGTACTTC.

This clonotype was counted only a few times. Here the CDR3 DNA reads TGTGCCAGCAGTTCGCCACCGGACCGGGCTTTCTTT. This sequence encodes CASSSPPDRAFF. J is TRBJ1-1 and V is TRBV28; no clear D. The CDR3 extends over 12 amino acids. Germline-derived CDR1 and CDR2 are MDHEN and SYDVKM. V lost 4 bases and J 11 bases, leaving 14 bases between the germline ends.

This clonotype was picked up a small number of times. This chain connects TRBV5-1 to TRBJ2-6; TRBD1 matches at 10 bases. This CDR3 contains 19 residues. CDR1 SGHRS and CDR2 YFSETQ come from the germline V gene. The junction had 9 bases not matched to a gene; V was cut back by 3 bases and J by 0 bases. This CDR3 is CASSSPGQGISSGANVLTF. The CDR3, as DNA: TGCGCCAGCAGCTCCCCGGGACAGGGGATCTCCTCTGGGGCCAACGTCCTGACTTTC.

This clonotype was seen ten or more times. The chain employs TRBV5-1 and TRBJ1-5; the D gene is possibly TRBD1 (6 bases). This CDR3 comprises 16 residues. V was trimmed by 0 bases and J by 3 bases, leaving 13 bases between them. Germline CDR1 reads SGHRS; CDR2 reads YFSETQ. The CDR3 sequence is CASSLGTDLNNQPQHF. In DNA form, the CDR3 reads TGCGCCAGCAGCTTGGGGACAGATCTTAACAATCAGCCCCAGCATTTT. Drawing the rest from reference TRBV5-1 and TRBJ1-5, the complete variable domain is KAGVTQTPRYLIKTRGQQVTLSCSPISGHRSVSWYQQTPGQGLQFLFEYFSETQRNKGNFPGRFSGRQFSNSRSEMNVSTLELGDSALYLCASSLGTDLNNQPQHFGDGTRLSIL.